Listed below are T cell receptor beta chains from one sample, sequenced in a study of CD8+CD57+ T cells in acquired aplastic anemia. TCRdb called the reads again in MiXCR, with one record for every CDR3 protein. In the table there are approximately 190,000 distinct CDR3 sequences, around 45% of which are singletons. The sample taken for sequencing was sorted CD4+, CD8+, or CD8+CD57+ T cells (not recorded which) from PBMCs. These receptors were collected from a human donor with aplastic anemia. Each CDR3 is given with its conserved first and last residue. The D gene is left open where the match is weak. Not all rows give a size; the values are once, few, many and, for expanded clones, a class.

V gene: TRBV20-1
J gene: TRBJ2-2
clone size: many
D gene: TRBD2
CDR3 protein: CSAYGGTGELFF
CDR3 DNA: TGCAGTGCTTACGGGGGGACCGGGGAGCTGTTTTTT

V gene: TRBV20-1
J gene: TRBJ2-2
clone size: many
D gene: .
CDR3 protein: CSAGELDTGELFF
CDR3 DNA: TGCAGTGCGGGCGAGTTGGACACCGGGGAGCTGTTTTTT

V gene: TRBV19
J gene: TRBJ1-2
clone size: many
D gene: .
CDR3 protein: CASSRRPNYGYTF
CDR3 DNA: TGTGCCAGTAGTCGGCGTCCCAACTATGGCTACACCTTC

V gene: TRBV3-1
J gene: TRBJ2-3
clone size: many
D gene: .
CDR3 protein: CASSQAADTQYF
CDR3 DNA: TGTGCCAGCAGCCAAGCTGCAGATACGCAGTATTTT

V gene: TRBV11-2
J gene: TRBJ2-1
clone size: .
D gene: TRBD2
CDR3 protein: CASIHNLRLAVTTGEQFF
CDR3 DNA: TGTGCCAGCATCCACAACCTAAGACTAGCGGTTACCACAGGGGAGCAGTTCTTC

V gene: TRBV19
J gene: TRBJ1-6
clone size: .
D gene: .
CDR3 protein: CASAGIGFNSPLHF
CDR3 DNA: TGTGCCAGCGCCGGGATTGGGTTTAATTCACCCCTCCACTTT

V gene: TRBV5-8
J gene: TRBJ2-7
clone size: many
D gene: TRBD2
CDR3 protein: CASSLGGTSSYEQYF
CDR3 DNA: TGTGCCAGCAGCTTGGGGGGGACTAGTAGCTACGAGCAGTACTTC

V gene: TRBV5-8
J gene: TRBJ2-1
clone size: .
D gene: .
CDR3 protein: CASSLVPFQEQFF
CDR3 DNA: TGTGCCAGCAGCTTGGTACCCTTCCAAGAGCAGTTCTTC

V gene: TRBV5-1
J gene: TRBJ1-1
clone size: .
D gene: TRBD1
CDR3 protein: CASSFTGGATEAFF
CDR3 DNA: TGCGCCAGCAGCTTTACAGGGGGCGCAACTGAAGCTTTCTTT

V gene: TRBV12-3/TRBV12-4
J gene: TRBJ1-1
clone size: .
D gene: .
CDR3 protein: CASRSGGWTEAFF
CDR3 DNA: TGTGCCAGCAGGTCGGGGGGCTGGACTGAAGCTTTCTTT

V gene: TRBV13
J gene: TRBJ2-7
clone size: .
D gene: .
CDR3 protein: CASSLWAESYEQYF
CDR3 DNA: TGTGCCAGCAGCTTATGGGCGGAGTCCTACGAGCAGTACTTC

V gene: TRBV2
J gene: TRBJ1-3
clone size: many
D gene: TRBD1
CDR3 protein: CASRRDRPGNTIYF
CDR3 DNA: TGTGCCAGCAGACGGGACAGACCTGGAAACACCATATATTTT

V gene: TRBV7-6
J gene: TRBJ2-1
clone size: .
D gene: .
CDR3 protein: CASSPQSDEQFF
CDR3 DNA: TGTGCCAGCAGCCCCCAGTCAGATGAGCAGTTCTTC

V gene: TRBV10-3
J gene: TRBJ1-5
clone size: few
D gene: .
CDR3 protein: CAISVSGNSNQPQHF
CDR3 DNA: TGTGCCATCAGTGTTTCAGGGAATAGCAATCAGCCCCAGCATTTT

V gene: TRBV25-1
J gene: TRBJ1-2
clone size: few
D gene: .
CDR3 protein: CASSEPGINYGYTF
CDR3 DNA: TGTGCCAGCAGTGAACCGGGGATAAACTATGGCTACACCTTC

V gene: TRBV30
J gene: TRBJ2-3
clone size: few
D gene: TRBD2
CDR3 protein: CAWSSLGGTTDTQYF
CDR3 DNA: TGTGCCTGGAGCTCCCTCGGGGGGACCACAGATACGCAGTATTTT

V gene: TRBV20-1
J gene: TRBJ2-3
clone size: .
D gene: .
CDR3 protein: CSARDVDTQYF
CDR3 DNA: TGCAGTGCTAGAGATGTAGATACGCAGTATTTT

V gene: TRBV15
J gene: TRBJ2-7
clone size: .
D gene: TRBD1
CDR3 protein: CATSPRTGSGYEQYF
CDR3 DNA: TGTGCCACCAGCCCACGGACAGGGTCGGGCTACGAGCAGTACTTC

V gene: TRBV5-8
J gene: TRBJ1-2
clone size: many
D gene: .
CDR3 protein: CASSLSGRGDGYTF
CDR3 DNA: TGTGCCAGCAGCTTGTCAGGGAGGGGAGATGGCTACACCTTC

V gene: TRBV5-1
J gene: TRBJ2-1
clone size: few
D gene: TRBD2
CDR3 protein: CASGLAGRTYNEQFF
CDR3 DNA: TGCGCCAGCGGCCTAGCGGGAAGGACCTACAATGAGCAGTTCTTC

V gene: TRBV5-4
J gene: TRBJ2-7
clone size: .
D gene: .
CDR3 protein: CASSAPPRADEQYF
CDR3 DNA: TGTGCCAGCAGCGCGCCCCCGAGGGCTGACGAGCAGTACTTC

V gene: TRBV13
J gene: TRBJ2-7
clone size: .
D gene: .
CDR3 protein: CASSTRDLTGYEQYF
CDR3 DNA: TGTGCCAGCAGCACCCGGGATCTGACCGGCTACGAGCAGTACTTC

V gene: TRBV4-2
J gene: TRBJ1-5
clone size: many
D gene: TRBD1
CDR3 protein: CASSQDRAGGKQPQHF
CDR3 DNA: TGTGCCAGCAGCCAAGATAGGGCAGGGGGTAAGCAGCCCCAGCATTTT

V gene: TRBV20-1
J gene: TRBJ1-1
clone size: .
D gene: .
CDR3 protein: CSAVGTEAFF
CDR3 DNA: TGCAGTGCCGTAGGAACTGAAGCTTTCTTT

V gene: TRBV11-1
J gene: TRBJ2-6
clone size: .
D gene: TRBD1
CDR3 protein: CASSLTGGTGANVLTF
CDR3 DNA: TGTGCCAGCAGCTTAACAGGGGGGACAGGGGCCAACGTCCTGACTTTC

V gene: TRBV7-9
J gene: TRBJ1-2
clone size: once
D gene: TRBD1
CDR3 protein: CASSSRDSRSYGYTF
CDR3 DNA: TGTGCCAGCAGCTCCAGGGACAGTCGCAGCTATGGCTACACCTTC

V gene: TRBV29-1
J gene: TRBJ1-1
clone size: .
D gene: .
CDR3 protein: CSVGVGTEAFF
CDR3 DNA: TGCAGCGTGGGGGTTGGAACTGAAGCTTTCTTT

V gene: TRBV20-1
J gene: TRBJ2-5
clone size: many
D gene: .
CDR3 protein: CSATLLQETQCF
CDR3 DNA: TGCAGTGCCACGCTCCTTCAAGAGACCCAGTGCTTC

V gene: TRBV6-1
J gene: TRBJ1-4
clone size: many
D gene: TRBD1
CDR3 protein: CASSEDRGEKLFF
CDR3 DNA: TGTGCCAGCAGTGAAGACAGGGGTGAAAAACTGTTTTTT

V gene: TRBV15
J gene: TRBJ2-7
clone size: .
D gene: TRBD2
CDR3 protein: CATSLGLAGDSYEQYF
CDR3 DNA: TGTGCCACCAGCTTAGGACTAGCGGGAGACTCCTACGAGCAGTACTTC

V gene: TRBV3-1
J gene: TRBJ1-2
clone size: few
D gene: .
CDR3 protein: CASSHGAFYGYTF
CDR3 DNA: TGTGCCAGCAGCCATGGGGCCTTCTATGGCTACACCTTC

V gene: TRBV19
J gene: TRBJ1-1
clone size: .
D gene: .
CDR3 protein: CASRFTGSTEAFF
CDR3 DNA: TGTGCCAGTAGGTTTACAGGGAGCACTGAAGCTTTCTTT

V gene: TRBV20-1
J gene: TRBJ1-3
clone size: many
D gene: .
CDR3 protein: CSARAGPYSGNTIYF
CDR3 DNA: TGCAGTGCTAGAGCAGGTCCGTACTCTGGAAACACCATATATTTT

V gene: TRBV2
J gene: TRBJ2-5
clone size: .
D gene: .
CDR3 protein: CASSVGWGVETQYF
CDR3 DNA: TGTGCCAGCAGTGTTGGTTGGGGCGTGGAGACCCAGTACTTC

V gene: TRBV7-3
J gene: TRBJ2-7
clone size: many
D gene: .
CDR3 protein: CASSQYQGLEQYF
CDR3 DNA: TGTGCCAGCAGCCAATACCAAGGGTTAGAGCAGTACTTC

V gene: TRBV9
J gene: TRBJ2-5
clone size: .
D gene: .
CDR3 protein: CASSVGQYF
CDR3 DNA: TGTGCCAGCAGCGTAGGCCAGTACTTC

V gene: TRBV5-1
J gene: TRBJ2-1
clone size: .
D gene: TRBD2
CDR3 protein: CASSVQAGGANEQFF
CDR3 DNA: TGCGCCAGCAGCGTCCAAGCGGGAGGAGCGAATGAGCAGTTCTTC